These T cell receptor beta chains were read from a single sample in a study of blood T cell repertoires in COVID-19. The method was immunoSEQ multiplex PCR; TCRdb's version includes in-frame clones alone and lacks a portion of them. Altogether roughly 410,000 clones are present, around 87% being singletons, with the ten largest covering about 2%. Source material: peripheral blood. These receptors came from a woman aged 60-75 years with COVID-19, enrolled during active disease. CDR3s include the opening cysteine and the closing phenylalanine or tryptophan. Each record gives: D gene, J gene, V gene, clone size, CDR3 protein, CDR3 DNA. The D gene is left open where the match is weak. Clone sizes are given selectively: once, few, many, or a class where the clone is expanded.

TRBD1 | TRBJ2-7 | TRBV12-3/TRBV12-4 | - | CASSRDSDYEQYF | TGTGCCAGCAGCCGGGACAGCGACTACGAGCAGTACTTC
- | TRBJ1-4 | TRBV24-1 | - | CATSEPLYNLGGRESEKLFF | TGTGCCACCAGTGAGCCACTTTATAACCTCGGAGGGAGGGAGAGTGAAAAACTGTTTTTT
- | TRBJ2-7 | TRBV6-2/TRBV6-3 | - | CASSRGLEATYEQYF | TGTGCCAGCAGCAGGGGTCTTGAGGCAACCTACGAGCAGTACTTC
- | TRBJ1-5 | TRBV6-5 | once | CASSYRGHQPQHF | TGTGCCAGCAGTTACAGGGGTCATCAGCCCCAGCATTTT
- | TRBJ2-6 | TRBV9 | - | CASSARGEGANVLTF | TGTGCCAGCAGCGCCAGGGGGGAAGGGGCCAACGTCCTGACTTTC
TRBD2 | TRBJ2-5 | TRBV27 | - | CASTSLAGGETQYF | TGTGCCAGCACCAGCCTAGCGGGGGGGGAGACCCAGTACTTC
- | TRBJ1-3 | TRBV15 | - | CATSSSGELGNTIYF | TGTGCCACCAGCAGCTCGGGGGAGCTTGGAAACACCATATATTTT
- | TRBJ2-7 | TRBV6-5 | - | CASSYAGNYEQYF | TGTGCCAGCAGTTACGCGGGGAACTACGAGCAGTACTTC
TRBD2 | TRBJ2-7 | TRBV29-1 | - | CSAVGPGGGYEQYF | TGCAGCGCTGTCGGGCCGGGGGGAGGCTACGAGCAGTACTTC
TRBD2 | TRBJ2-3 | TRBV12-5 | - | CASGLFQTSGGATDTQYF | TGTGCTAGTGGTTTGTTCCAGACTAGCGGGGGGGCCACAGATACGCAGTATTTT